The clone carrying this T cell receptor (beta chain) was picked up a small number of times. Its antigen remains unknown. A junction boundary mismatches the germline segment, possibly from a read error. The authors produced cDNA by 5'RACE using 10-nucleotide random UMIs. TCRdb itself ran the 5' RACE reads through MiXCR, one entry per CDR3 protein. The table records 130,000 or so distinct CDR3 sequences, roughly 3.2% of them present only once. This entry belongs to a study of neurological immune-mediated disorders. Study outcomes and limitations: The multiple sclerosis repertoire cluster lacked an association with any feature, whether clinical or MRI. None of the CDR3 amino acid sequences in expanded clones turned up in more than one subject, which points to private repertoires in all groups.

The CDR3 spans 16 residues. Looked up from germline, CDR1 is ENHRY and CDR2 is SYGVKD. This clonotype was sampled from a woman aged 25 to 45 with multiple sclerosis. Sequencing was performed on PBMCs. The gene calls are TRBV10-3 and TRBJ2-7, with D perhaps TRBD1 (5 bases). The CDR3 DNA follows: TGTGCCACCAGTGAGCTAGGCCAGGGCAGCTCCTACGAGCAGTACTTC. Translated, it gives CATSELGQGSSYEQYF.